This note documents a single TCR beta chain sequence. The data were taken from a study of blood T cell repertoires in COVID-19. V shed 4 bases and J 4 bases; nucleotides not matched to a gene: 11. Germline V gives CDR1 SGHDT, CDR2 YYEEEE. The CDR3 runs to 16 residues. The protocol was immunoSEQ multiplex PCR, while the TCRdb copy is restricted to in-frame clones and leaves out a portion. The sample lists some 150,000 clones; 80% to 85% were seen once. This TCR came from a human donor with acute or convalescent COVID-19. The donor label of this sample is uncertain. The sample taken for sequencing was peripheral blood. The V and J genes are TRBV5-6 and TRBJ2-3; 8 positions match TRBD2. CDR3 DNA sequence: TGTGCCAGCAGCCTCGGTCGGACTAGCCCCCCAGATACGCAGTATTTT. Its translation is CASSLGRTSPPDTQYF.